Below are 23 T cell receptor beta chains sequenced from a single sample in a study of blood T cell repertoires in COVID-19. Clones were read by immunoSEQ multiplex PCR, and TCRdb kept only the in-frame ones, dropping some. The sample carries roughly 56,000 clones, 75% to 95% recorded once. The sample taken for sequencing was peripheral blood. The receptors stem from a man aged 50 or older with active COVID-19.

The V call is TRBV10-2, the J call TRBJ1-5, with 7 bases that match TRBD1. The CDR3 totals 17 residues. The germline V gene encodes CDR1 WSHSY and CDR2 SAAADI. Unmatched junction bases numbered 11, after V lost 2 bases and J lost 4 bases. The CDR3 coding sequence is TGCGCCAGCAGTGAGAACAAGGGCGGCAGGGGGAATCAGCCCCAGCATTTT. Translated, it gives CASSENKGGRGNQPQHF.

The V call is TRBV27, the J call TRBJ2-7, with D maybe TRBD2 (6 bases). This CDR3 has 15 residues. With 0 bases removed from V and 0 bases from J, the gap between germline ends came to 9 bases. CDR1 is MNHEY and CDR2 is SMNVEV in the germline V gene (reference sequence). The CDR3 sequence: CASSLSSGFSYEQYF. CDR3 coding DNA: TGTGCCAGCAGTTTATCCAGCGGGTTCTCCTACGAGCAGTACTTC.

V usage is TRBV19 and J usage is TRBJ2-2, with D perhaps TRBD1 (6 bases). V lost 4 bases, J lost 4 bases, and 10 bases lay in between. Germline lookup yields CDR1 LNHDA and CDR2 SQIVND (reference sequence). The CDR3 covers 14 residues. The CDR3 DNA follows: TGTGCCAGTAGTAAGGGACATCTCACCGGGGAGCTGTTTTTT. It encodes CASSKGHLTGELFF.

Only one count was recorded for this clone. The chain uses TRBV29-1 and TRBJ1-3, with D tentatively TRBD1 (5 bases). CDR1 is SQVTM and CDR2 is ANQGSEA in the germline V gene. Trimming took off 6 bases at V and 0 bases at J, with 18 bases between the two ends. The CDR3 is 16 amino acids. The CDR3 nucleotides read TGCAGCGTCGTCCTTAGGGGCCACTACTCTGGAAACACCATATATTTT. It specifies CSVVLRGHYSGNTIYF.

As DNA, the CDR3 is TGTGCCATCAGTGAGACGACAGGGGGCAATCAGCCCCAGCATTTT. It yields the protein CAISETTGGNQPQHF. The chain couples TRBV10-3 to TRBJ1-5; 8 bases are a match to TRBD1. Germline V lookup: CDR1 ENHRY, CDR2 SYGVKD. The CDR3 has 15 residues. The V segment lost 2 bases and the J segment 2 bases; nucleotides outside the gene matches: 2.

This chain joins TRBV7-6 and TRBJ2-2, with 8 bases matching TRBD2. The CDR3 loop spans 16 amino acids. After removal of 5 bases from V and 0 bases from J, the junction contained 5 bases not matched to a gene. Germline V gene data show CDR1 as SGHVS and CDR2 as FNYEAQ. CDR3 region: CASSPLSGANTGELFF. DNA for the CDR3: TGTGCCAGCAGCCCTCTTAGCGGGGCGAACACCGGGGAGCTGTTTTTT.

The table lists this clone with a few counts. The chain links TRBV19 to TRBJ1-3; TRBD1 aligns across 10 bases. V gave up 6 bases and J gave up 2 bases; unmatched junction bases: 4. The CDR3 runs 15 residues. In germline, CDR1 is LNHDA, CDR2 SQIVND (reference sequence). In nucleotides, the CDR3 is TGTGCCAGTAGCACGGGGACAGGGGCTGGAAACACCATATATTTT. Its protein is CASSTGTGAGNTIYF. Full variable domain (remainder filled in from reference TRBV19 and TRBJ1-3): DGGITQSPKYLFRKEGQNVTLSCEQNLNHDAMYWYRQDPGQGLRLIYYSQIVNDFQKGDIAEGYSVSREKKESFPLTVTSAQKNPTAFYLCASSTGTGAGNTIYFGEGSWLTVV.

The chain couples TRBV30 to TRBJ1-5; D is unresolved. The V and J ends lost 0 bases and 2 bases respectively, with 5 bases between them. This CDR3 has 13 residues. Germline values: CDR1 GTSNPN, CDR2 SVGIG (reference sequence). The CDR3 loop is CAWSVAGNQPQHF. For the CDR3, the DNA is TGTGCCTGGAGTGTAGCCGGCAATCAGCCCCAGCATTTT. Full variable domain (rest looked up from reference TRBV30 and TRBJ1-5): SQTIHQWPATLVQPVGSPLSLECTVEGTSNPNLYWYRQAAGRGLQLLFYSVGIGQISSEVPQNLSASRPQDRQFILSSKKLLLSDSGFYLCAWSVAGNQPQHFGDGTRLSIL.

The rearrangement uses TRBV5-4 and TRBJ2-3; D possibly corresponds to TRBD2 (6 bases). Germline CDR1 is SGHNT and CDR2 is YYREEE (reference sequence). Trimming took off 4 bases at V and 6 bases at J, with 15 bases between the two ends. The length of the CDR3 is 14 residues. CDR3 DNA sequence: TGTGCCAGCAGCGGGACCCGCGGGGCGGATACGCAGTATTTT. It is translated as CASSGTRGADTQYF. The full variable domain, its missing parts supplied by reference TRBV5-4 and TRBJ2-3, is ETGVTQSPTHLIKTRGQQVTLRCSSQSGHNTVSWYQQALGQGPQFIFQYYREEENGRGNFPPRFSGLQFPNYSSELNVNALELDDSALYLCASSGTRGADTQYFGPGTRLTVL.

The chain has TRBV6-6 and TRBJ2-7, with D unclear. The CDR3 runs 14 residues. Germline CDR1 MNHNY, CDR2 SVGAGI (reference sequence). Trimming removed 2 bases at V and 3 bases at J, with 11 bases between. The CDR3 nucleotides are TGTGCCAGCAGTTACGGTGACGGCGGCTACGAGCAGTACTTC. It translates to CASSYGDGGYEQYF.

The V call is TRBV3-1 (or the pseudogene TRBV3-2), the J call TRBJ2-2, with D tentatively TRBD2 (6 bases). The V gene lost 8 bases and the J gene lost 2 bases, with 15 bases spanning the gap. Per germline, CDR1 LGHDT and CDR2 YNNKEL (reference sequence). This CDR3 has 15 amino acids. The CDR3 is CASPEASENTGELFF. The CDR3 DNA sequence: TGTGCCAGCCCCGAGGCTAGCGAAAACACCGGGGAGCTGTTTTTT.

The CDR3, as DNA: TGTGCCAGCAGCTTAGGGGGAGGGGGAGGCTACACCTTC. This translates into CASSLGGGGGYTF. The chain uses TRBV11-3 and TRBJ1-2; D is possibly TRBD1 (6 bases). Germline loops: CDR1 SGHNT, CDR2 YENEEA. This CDR3 has 13 amino acids. Trimming took off 1 base at V and 8 bases at J, with 11 bases between the two ends.

This clone was observed a single time. The V call is TRBV5-4, the J call TRBJ2-5, with TRBD2 matching over 7 bases. The CDR3 is made up of 17 amino acids. CDR1 is SGHNT, CDR2 YYREEE, per germline (reference sequence). V was pared by 0 bases and J by 3 bases, with 11 bases of the junction left unmatched. The DNA for the CDR3 is TGTGCCAGCAGCTTGGTCCTCCGGAGGGCGGGGGAAGAGACCCAGTACTTC. Amino acid sequence: CASSLVLRRAGEETQYF.

The chain uses TRBV5-1 and TRBJ2-3; the D gene is possibly TRBD2 (5 bases). This CDR3 has 16 amino acids. Trimming removed 0 bases at V and 2 bases at J, with 13 bases between. The germline CDR1 and CDR2 sequences are SGHRS and YFSETQ. CDR3 sequence: CASSLVSPRDTDTQYF. For the CDR3, the DNA is TGCGCCAGCAGCTTGGTTTCCCCACGGGACACAGATACGCAGTATTTT.

The chain couples TRBV10-3 to TRBJ2-7; 13 nucleotides line up with TRBD2. Germline-derived CDR1 and CDR2 are ENHRY and SYGVKD. Trimming removed 10 bases from V and 5 bases from J; junction bases left unmatched: 8. The length of the CDR3 is 14 residues. CDR3 amino acids: CATDPGLAGNEQYF. CDR3 coding DNA: TGTGCCACCGACCCGGGACTAGCGGGAAACGAGCAGTACTTC.

The rearrangement links TRBV19 to TRBJ2-1; the D is unclear. Germline loops: CDR1 LNHDA, CDR2 SQIVND (reference sequence). Trimming removed 1 base at V and 4 bases at J, with 14 bases between. This CDR3 comprises 16 residues. The CDR3 protein is CASSIGSYRVYNEQFF. CDR3 bases: TGTGCCAGTAGTATAGGCAGCTACAGAGTATACAATGAGCAGTTCTTC.

This sequence joins TRBV10-3 and TRBJ1-1; D unclear. The V gene lost 11 bases and the J gene lost 3 bases, with 10 bases spanning the gap. Germline assignment: CDR1 ENHRY and CDR2 SYGVKD. There are 11 residues in the CDR3. CDR3 region: CAAGLDTEAFF. CDR3 nucleotide sequence: TGTGCCGCCGGTCTGGACACTGAAGCTTTCTTT.

This rearrangement joins TRBV20-1 to TRBJ2-4; D perhaps matches TRBD1 (5 bases). Trimming stripped 3 bases from V and 3 bases from J, with 21 bases between. This CDR3 spans 17 amino acids. The germline CDR1 and CDR2 sequences are DFQATT and SNEGSKA (reference sequence). CDR3 amino acids: CSASSVGASHVKNIQYF. As DNA, the CDR3 is TGCAGTGCTAGTAGTGTTGGGGCATCGCACGTCAAAAACATTCAGTACTTC.

This chain connects TRBV7-2 to TRBJ1-1; tentative D call: TRBD1 (5 bases). Germline V gives CDR1 SGHTA, CDR2 FQGNSA. Trimming pared 0 bases from V and 6 bases from J, leaving 14 bases between. CDR3 length: 15 residues. The CDR3 region has the DNA TGTGCCAGCAGCTTAGCGTCCCCCAGGGTCTCTGAAGCTTTCTTT. Translated: CASSLASPRVSEAFF.

The chain carries TRBV15 and TRBJ2-7; D gene unclear. This CDR3 is 13 amino acids long. The germline V and J ends were trimmed by 3 bases and 7 bases, with 13 bases remaining between them. Germline assignment: CDR1 LNHNV and CDR2 YYDKDF (reference sequence). The CDR3 DNA sequence: TGTGCCACCAGCAGGGATATAACGCGGGAGCAGTACTTC. This encodes CATSRDITREQYF.

CDR3 amino acids: CSVAGQGDTDTQYF. CDR3 DNA: TGCAGCGTTGCGGGACAGGGGGACACAGATACGCAGTATTTT. V gene TRBV29-1 combines with J gene TRBJ2-3, with 11 bases fitting TRBD1. Trimming removed 4 bases from V and 2 bases from J; junction bases left unmatched: 2. Germline V gene sequence: CDR1 SQVTM, CDR2 ANQGSEA. This CDR3 is built from 14 residues.

V gene TRBV5-1 combines with J gene TRBJ2-1; TRBD2 agrees at 10 bases. Germline CDR1 is SGHRS and CDR2 is YFSETQ. V was clipped by 0 bases and J by 4 bases; unmatched bases: 7. CDR3 length: 17 residues. The CDR3 DNA follows: TGCGCCAGCAGCTTGGCCCAGCGGGAGGGTTTATACAATGAGCAGTTCTTC. Translated: CASSLAQREGLYNEQFF.

Only a few counts were recorded for this clone. The chain uses TRBV5-1 and TRBJ2-3; D perhaps matches TRBD2 (8 bases). Germline-derived CDR1 and CDR2 are SGHRS and YFSETQ. The CDR3 consists of 15 residues. Trimming pared 0 bases from V and 4 bases from J, leaving 12 bases between. CDR3 sequence reads: CASSLVGRGPDTQYF. CDR3 DNA sequence: TGCGCCAGCAGCTTGGTCGGGAGGGGGCCAGATACGCAGTATTTT.